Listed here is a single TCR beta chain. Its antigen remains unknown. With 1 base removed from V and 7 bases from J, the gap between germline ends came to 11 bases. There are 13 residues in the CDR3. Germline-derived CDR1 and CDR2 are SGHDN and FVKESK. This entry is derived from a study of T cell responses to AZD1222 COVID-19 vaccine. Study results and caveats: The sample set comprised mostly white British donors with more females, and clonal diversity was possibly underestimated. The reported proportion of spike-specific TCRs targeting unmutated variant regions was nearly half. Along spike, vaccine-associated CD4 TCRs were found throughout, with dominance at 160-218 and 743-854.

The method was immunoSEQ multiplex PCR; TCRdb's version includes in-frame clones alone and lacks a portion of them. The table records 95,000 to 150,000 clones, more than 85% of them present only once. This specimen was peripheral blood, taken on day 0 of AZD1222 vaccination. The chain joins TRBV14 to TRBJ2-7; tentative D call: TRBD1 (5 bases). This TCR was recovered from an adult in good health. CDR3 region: CASSQARVGEQYF. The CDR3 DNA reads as TGTGCCAGCAGCCAAGCCAGGGTCGGGGAGCAGTACTTC.